These T cell receptor beta chains were read from a single sample in a study of shared clonotypes between healthy human individuals. The table came from immunoSEQ multiplex PCR; TCRdb's copy has only in-frame clones and leaves some out. The sample lists 950,000 to 1,200,000 clones, 60% to 80% seen once, with roughly 0.83% in the top ten. Specimen: memory CD4+ T cells from PBMCs. The receptors come from a man younger than 30 in good health. Some clones in this sample may be carry-over from other donors' samples. CDR3s include the opening cysteine and the closing phenylalanine or tryptophan. A D gene is named only where the DNA matches it firmly. Expanded clones get a size class; other rows say once, few or many, or leave the size out.

D gene	V gene	clone size	J gene	CDR3 protein	CDR3 DNA
-	TRBV5-1	-	TRBJ2-2	CASSFTEGGELFF	TGCGCCAGCAGCTTTACAGAGGGCGGGGAGCTGTTTTTT
TRBD1	TRBV4-3	-	TRBJ2-7	CASSRRDRDSYEQYF	TGCGCCAGCAGCCGCCGGGACAGGGACTCCTACGAGCAGTACTTC
TRBD1	TRBV11-2	-	TRBJ1-2	CASSSSGTEHGYTF	TGTGCCAGCAGCTCTTCCGGGACAGAACATGGCTACACCTTC
-	TRBV7-9	-	TRBJ1-1	CASSLFKGSNTEAFF	TGTGCCAGCAGCTTATTCAAAGGGTCGAACACTGAAGCTTTCTTT
TRBD2	TRBV28	-	TRBJ2-1	CASSSIFSGRTHNEQFF	TGTGCCAGCAGTTCAATTTTCAGCGGGAGAACCCACAATGAGCAGTTCTTC
-	TRBV18	-	TRBJ2-7	CASSVTASYEQYF	TGTGCCAGCTCAGTGACCGCTTCCTACGAGCAGTACTTC
-	TRBV27	-	TRBJ1-2	CASSSARANYGYTF	TGTGCCAGCAGTTCGGCCAGGGCTAACTATGGCTACACCTTC
-	TRBV15	-	TRBJ2-6	CATSRDYTTASGANVLTF	TGTGCCACCAGCAGAGATTACACGACAGCCTCTGGGGCCAACGTCCTGACTTTC
-	TRBV6-5	-	TRBJ1-2	CASSYRAAYGYTF	TGTGCCAGCAGTTACAGGGCAGCCTATGGCTACACCTTC
TRBD1	TRBV28	-	TRBJ1-5	CASSPPGQGYQPQHF	TGTGCCAGCAGTCCACCGGGACAGGGATATCAGCCCCAGCATTTT
-	TRBV6-1	-	TRBJ2-7	CASSEAGGQGIYEQYF	TGTGCCAGCAGTGAAGCCGGGGGCCAGGGGATTTACGAGCAGTACTTC
-	TRBV5-6	-	TRBJ2-3	CASSLGTVRLSNTQYF	TGTGCCAGCAGCTTGGGTACAGTGAGACTTAGCAATACGCAGTATTTT
-	TRBV4-3	once	TRBJ2-3	CASSQGLLGGDTQYF	TGCGCCAGCAGCCAAGGCTTGTTGGGCGGGGATACGCAGTATTTT
-	TRBV7-2	-	TRBJ1-3	CASSLHGNTIYF	TGTGCCAGCAGCTTACACGGGAACACCATATATTTT
-	TRBV28	-	TRBJ1-2	CASSLEAPRRYTF	TGTGCCAGCAGTTTAGAGGCCCCTAGGCGCTACACCTTC
-	TRBV19	-	TRBJ1-1	CASSIGLGNTEAFF	TGTGCCAGTAGTATAGGTTTGGGGAACACTGAAGCTTTCTTT
-	TRBV2	once	TRBJ2-2	CASSGSPAGELFF	TGTGCCAGCAGCGGGAGTCCCGCCGGGGAGCTGTTTTTT
-	TRBV2	once	TRBJ2-3	CASSPRYGSTDTQYF	TGTGCCAGCAGTCCCCGGTATGGGTCCACAGATACGCAGTATTTT
-	TRBV5-8	-	TRBJ1-4	CASSPIGASQGEKLFF	TGTGCCAGCAGCCCTATCGGGGCCTCACAGGGTGAAAAACTGTTTTTT
TRBD1	TRBV11-2	-	TRBJ2-3	CASSPLQGRTGDRDTQYF	TGTGCCAGCAGCCCCCTACAAGGGAGAACAGGGGACAGAGATACGCAGTATTTT
-	TRBV28	-	TRBJ2-7	CASSLPRSYEQYF	TGTGCCAGCAGCCTACCGCGGTCCTACGAGCAGTACTTC
-	TRBV30	few	TRBJ2-2	CACQGSTGELFF	TGTGCCTGTCAGGGGAGCACCGGGGAGCTGTTTTTT
-	TRBV7-2	few	TRBJ1-1	CASSIATNTEAFF	TGTGCCAGCAGCATAGCGACCAACACTGAAGCTTTCTTT
TRBD2	TRBV5-4	-	TRBJ2-7	CASSRGGAGDYEQYF	TGTGCCAGCAGCCGGGGGGGAGCGGGAGACTACGAGCAGTACTTC
TRBD1	TRBV18	-	TRBJ2-1	CASSPWKGQGPEQFF	TGTGCCAGCTCACCTTGGAAGGGACAGGGGCCTGAGCAGTTCTTC
-	TRBV6-1	-	TRBJ1-5	CASSGNGHNQPQHF	TGTGCCAGCAGTGGGAACGGACACAATCAGCCCCAGCATTTT
-	TRBV6-1	-	TRBJ2-1	CATTRWARANEQFF	TGTGCCACCACGAGGTGGGCCAGGGCCAATGAGCAGTTCTTC
TRBD1	TRBV2	-	TRBJ1-1	CASRSIQGEETEAFF	TGTGCCAGCAGATCCATACAGGGGGAGGAAACTGAAGCTTTCTTT